This TCR beta chain appears in the sequencing data of a study of blood T cell repertoires in COVID-19. The CDR3 has 13 residues. V lost 5 bases, J lost 6 bases, and 2 bases stayed unmatched. Germline V gene data show CDR1 as SEHNR and CDR2 as FQNEAQ (reference sequence). In the original workflow: The authors estimated nucleated cell counts from reference gene primer amplification. The method was immunoSEQ multiplex PCR; TCRdb's version includes in-frame clones alone and lacks a portion of them. V and J calls and clone size are copied from that table; D and trimming were computed from the DNA. The sample includes 200,000 to 250,000 clones, about 85% seen only once; the top ten take 20%.

This chain uses TRBV7-9 with TRBJ1-2; TRBD1 aligns across 11 bases. Sequencing was carried out using peripheral blood. This TCR derives from a man aged 25-40 years with active or convalescent COVID-19. CDR3: CASSPGQGDGYTF. Here the CDR3 DNA reads TGTGCCAGCAGCCCGGGACAGGGGGATGGCTACACCTTC.